The subject of this entry is one T cell receptor beta chain. The antigen this receptor binds is unknown. No qualities accompany the bases; no much larger clone lies one base away. This specimen belongs to a study of blood T cell repertoires in COVID-19 (dated by TCRdb to 2020 to 2022). Concerning the study at large: Collaborator samples came from the United States, Italy and Spain and covered acute and convalescent phases of COVID-19. The prospective study material was composed of cDNA or gDNA derived from T cells, B-cell-depleted T cells, or PBMCs. Where HLA class I and class II types were available, the types were taken from metadata supplied by the sample provider, not from assay-based typing. The samples were drawn from the first 160 participants of the ongoing ImmuneRACE study and from under 1,500 subjects provided by 6 global collaborators. The repertoires were released in a freely available public database intended as a resource for research on the immune response to SARS-CoV-2. A de-identified subject ID, COVID-19 status, age in years and sex were almost always included in the sample metadata. Subjects who had been exposed to COVID-19, were actively infected with it, or had recovered from it provided the deeply sampled blood TCRbeta repertoires that made up the dataset.

Study-wide findings and limitations: Clinical and demographic metadata were provided uncurated, with the amount varying by source and participant.

The immunoSEQ Assay, a bias-controlled multiplex PCR, was used to amplify TCRbeta CDR3 regions from genomic DNA. As for the original processing: The number of nucleated cells in each sample was estimated from the amplification of reference gene primers within the assay. To quantify the absolute abundance of each unique TCRbeta CDR3 rearrangement, sequence reads were collapsed and filtered. For each sample, productive Simpson clonality was calculated as the square root of Simpson's diversity index across productive rearrangements. TCRdb holds this immuneACCESS table with in-frame rearrangements only. Some clones are missing; in checked studies, unresolved V genes explain under half, and the rest has no known cause. Clone size and V and J calls were adopted from that table, with D and trimming inferred from the DNA. Counted in this sample were about 230,000 clones; 70% to 90% of them appeared once. The ten largest clones take up about 9.9% of the sample.

At one collaborating source in Seattle, patients were enrolled during active infection and were followed longitudinally through the course of disease. Collaborating institutions collected whole blood in K2EDTA tubes following their own protocols. Collaborator samples were shipped for TCRbeta analysis as frozen whole blood, isolated PBMCs, or DNA extracted from either sample type. There are 15 amino acids in the CDR3, from cysteine to phenylalanine inclusive. The only DNA kept is the CDR3, 45 bases in frame from the first base. V lost 5 bases and J lost 8 bases, and the count of bases not matched to a germline gene is 11. From the germline V gene, CDR1 is SGHTA and CDR2 is FQGNSA.

Input material: peripheral blood. This TCR derives from a man between 50 and 59 years old with COVID-19, enrolled during active disease. Recombination connected TRBV7-2 to TRBJ1-2; TRBD1 agrees with 10 junctional bases. At the DNA level, the sequence is TGTGCCAGCAGCGGCTCCGGGACAGGGGTATGGGGCTACACCTTC. It specifies CASSGSGTGVWGYTF.